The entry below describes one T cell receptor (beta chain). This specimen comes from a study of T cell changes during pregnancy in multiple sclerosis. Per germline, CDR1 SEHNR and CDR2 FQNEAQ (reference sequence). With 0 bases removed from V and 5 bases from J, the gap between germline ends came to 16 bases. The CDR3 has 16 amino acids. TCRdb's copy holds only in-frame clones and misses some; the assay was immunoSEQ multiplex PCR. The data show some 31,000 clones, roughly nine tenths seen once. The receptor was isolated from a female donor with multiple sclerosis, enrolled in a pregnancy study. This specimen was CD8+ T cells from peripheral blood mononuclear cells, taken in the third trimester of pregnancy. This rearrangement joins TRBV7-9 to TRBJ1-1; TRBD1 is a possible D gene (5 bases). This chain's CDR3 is CASSLAAGRAGTEAFF. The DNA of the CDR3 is TGTGCCAGCAGCTTAGCGGCCGGGAGGGCAGGGACTGAAGCTTTCTTT.